These 25 T cell receptor beta chains were sequenced from one sample in a study of cytomegalovirus exposure and HLA in healthy donors. PCR employed 60 Vbeta and 13 Jbeta primers. Using immunoSEQ multiplex PCR, the repertoire was profiled, and TCRdb retains in-frame clones only, with some absent. The table has approximately 120,000 clones, 60% to 80% seen once. Source material: PBMCs. The origin of the receptors is a man in his fifties or sixties in good health and CMV-seronegative.

The rearrangement links TRBV7-8 to TRBJ2-7, with D possibly being TRBD2 (6 bases). The length of the CDR3 is 16 residues. Trimming took off 5 bases at V and 3 bases at J, with 20 bases between the two ends. CDR1 is SGHVS and CDR2 is FQNEAQ in the germline V gene. CDR3 sequence (DNA): TGTGCCAGCAGCCCACGGGCGGGAACAACCCACTACGAGCAGTACTTC. The encoded protein is CASSPRAGTTHYEQYF.

The chain carries TRBV15 and TRBJ1-2, with 7 bases lining up with TRBD1. This CDR3 comprises 15 residues. J was trimmed by 7 bases and V by 3 bases; bases with no gene match: 11. Germline CDR1 LNHNV, CDR2 YYDKDF (reference sequence). CDR3 coding DNA: TGTGCCACCAGCAGGGAAAGACAGGGATCGGCTGGCTACACCTTC. Protein sequence: CATSRERQGSAGYTF.

This clone was counted only a few times. The rearrangement links TRBV27 to TRBJ1-6; 7 bases are a match to TRBD1. This CDR3 has 14 amino acids. The germline V gene encodes CDR1 MNHEY and CDR2 SMNVEV (reference sequence). Losses at the gene ends were 7 bases for V and 6 bases for J; bases not matched to a gene: 6. The CDR3: CASKRDRANSPLHF. In DNA, the CDR3 is TGTGCCAGCAAACGCGACAGGGCTAATTCACCCCTCCACTTT.

The genes are TRBV6-5 and TRBJ2-1; 7 positions match TRBD1. Trimming cost V 6 bases and J 5 bases; bases outside gene matches: 7. There are 14 residues in the CDR3. Germline V lookup: CDR1 MNHEY, CDR2 SVGAGI. In DNA, the CDR3 is TGTGCCAGCAGACTCGACAGGGACCACAATGAGCAGTTCTTC. Its translation is CASRLDRDHNEQFF.

This clone has ten or more counts. The V and J genes are TRBV9 and TRBJ2-2, with a weak D call TRBD2 (5 bases). Trimming shortened V by 4 bases and J by 12 bases, and 13 bases separated the two germline ends. The CDR3 is made up of 12 amino acids. In germline, CDR1 is SGDLS, CDR2 YYNGEE. CDR3 sequence reads: CASSTEGGKLFF. Written as DNA, the CDR3 is TGTGCCAGCAGCACCGAGGGTGGGAAGCTGTTTTTT.

This chain links TRBV15 with TRBJ1-4; 8 bases align to TRBD1. The CDR3 runs 16 residues. Looked up from germline, CDR1 is LNHNV and CDR2 is YYDKDF (reference sequence). With 2 bases clipped from V and 4 bases from J, the junction kept 6 bases outside the gene matches. CDR3 in DNA: TGTGCCACCAGCAGACCCCGACAGGGGTTTAATGAAAAACTGTTTTTT. Translation gives CATSRPRQGFNEKLFF.

The CDR3 sequence is CAIRATGEGNTIYF. The CDR3 nucleotides read TGTGCCATCAGAGCGACAGGGGAAGGAAACACCATATATTTT. The chain couples TRBV10-3 to TRBJ1-3; 8 positions match TRBD1. The trim removed 6 bases at V and 4 bases at J, leaving 5 bases unmatched. Germline V gives CDR1 ENHRY, CDR2 SYGVKD. The CDR3 is 14 amino acids.

The chain is built from TRBV6-1 and TRBJ1-1; 8 nucleotides line up with TRBD1. Germline values: CDR1 MNHNS, CDR2 SASEGT. The CDR3 contains 14 residues. The V gene end was trimmed by 7 bases and the J gene end by 2 bases; junction bases not matched to a gene: 6. This CDR3 reads CASTKTGANTEAFF. As DNA, the CDR3 is TGTGCCAGCACTAAGACAGGGGCAAACACTGAAGCTTTCTTT.

A single count supports this clone. This chain joins TRBV10-3 and TRBJ1-3; 7 bases line up with TRBD1. Looked up from germline, CDR1 is ENHRY and CDR2 is SYGVKD. V gave up 5 bases and J gave up 0 bases; unmatched junction bases: 7. The CDR3 is made up of 16 amino acids. DNA of the CDR3: TGTGCCATCAGTCGGAGGGGACAGATCTCTGGAAACACCATATATTTT. It is translated as CAISRRGQISGNTIYF.

The J gene is TRBJ2-2, the V gene TRBV9; maybe TRBD1 (6 bases). The CDR3 covers 16 residues. Trimming took off 4 bases at V and 5 bases at J, with 18 bases between the two ends. Germline V gene lookup returns CDR1 SGDLS and CDR2 YYNGEE. CDR3 nucleotide sequence: TGTGCCAGCAGCCCGAGAACAGGGTACGGGACCGGGGAGCTGTTTTTT. It encodes CASSPRTGYGTGELFF.

This clone was counted a single time. The V call is TRBV11-3, the J call TRBJ2-1; D is possibly TRBD2 (7 bases). CDR1 and CDR2 (germline): SGHNT, YENEEA. The CDR3 runs to 13 residues. The V end lost 6 bases, the J end lost 8 bases, and 14 bases lay between the germline ends. The CDR3 DNA reads as TGTGCCAGCAGTCTTAGGGGGGGGTATGAGCAGTTCTTC. Its protein is CASSLRGGYEQFF.

The rearrangement links TRBV5-1 to TRBJ1-1; 8 bases map to TRBD1. Germline CDR1 reads SGHRS; CDR2 reads YFSETQ. CDR3 size: 14 residues. Losses at the gene ends were 4 bases for V and 4 bases for J; bases not matched to a gene: 6. CDR3 nucleotide sequence: TGCGCCAGCAGCGAACAGGGGGATGGCACTGAAGCTTTCTTT. Translating it yields CASSEQGDGTEAFF.

This chain joins TRBV7-3 and TRBJ2-3; 13 bases align to TRBD2. After removal of 4 bases from V and 5 bases from J, the junction contained 3 bases not matched to a gene. The CDR3 has 15 residues. Germline V gene sequence: CDR1 SGHTA, CDR2 FQGTGA. CDR3 nucleotide sequence: TGTGCCAGCAGCTCGGGACTAGCGGGAAAAGATACGCAGTATTTT. Protein: CASSSGLAGKDTQYF.

The CDR3 DNA reads as TGTGCCAGCAGTGAATTCCTAGCGGGAGCCTACGAGCAGTACTTC. Translation gives CASSEFLAGAYEQYF. The chain uses TRBV25-1 and TRBJ2-7, with 10 bases identical to TRBD2. The germline gives CDR1 MGHDK, CDR2 SYGVNS. The ends lost 1 base at V and 2 bases at J; junction bases unmatched: 2. CDR3 length: 15 amino acids.

The chain links TRBV7-9 to TRBJ2-1; 10 bases line up with TRBD2. J was trimmed by 10 bases and V by 5 bases; bases with no gene match: 2. The CDR3 is 12 residues long. Germline V gene data show CDR1 as SEHNR and CDR2 as FQNEAQ (reference sequence). CDR3 region: CASSTLAGEQFF. The CDR3 DNA is TGTGCCAGCAGCACACTAGCGGGGGAGCAGTTCTTC. Drawing the rest from reference TRBV7-9 and TRBJ2-1, the complete variable domain is DTGVSQNPRHKITKRGQNVTFRCDPISEHNRLYWYRQTLGQGPEFLTYFQNEAQLEKSRLLSDRFSAERPKGSFSTLEIQRTEQGDSAMYLCASSTLAGEQFFGPGTRLTVL.

This clone was detected many times. The CDR3 nucleotides are TGTGCCAGCAGCCTTCAGACAGTTGTAACAGATACGCAGTATTTT. Translation: CASSLQTVVTDTQYF. The chain carries TRBV7-2 and TRBJ2-3, with D perhaps TRBD1 (5 bases). With 5 bases removed from V and 3 bases from J, the gap between germline ends came to 15 bases. CDR1 and CDR2 from the germline V gene are SGHTA and FQGNSA. The CDR3 covers 15 residues.

The rearrangement links TRBV13 to TRBJ2-1, with TRBD2 as a possible D gene (6 bases). Per the germline V gene, CDR1 is PRHDT and CDR2 is FYEKMQ (reference sequence). This CDR3 contains 15 residues. Deletions cut 5 bases from V and 4 bases from J, with 15 bases between. CDR3 loop: CASSPGVREYNEQFF. The CDR3, as DNA: TGTGCCAGCAGCCCGGGGGTTCGGGAATACAATGAGCAGTTCTTC.

The count of this clone is one. V is TRBV6-6 and J is TRBJ2-7; 9 bases line up with TRBD1. V gave up 1 base and J gave up 0 bases; unmatched junction bases: 1. Germline CDR1 is MNHNY and CDR2 is SVGAGI (reference sequence). CDR3 length equals 15 residues. The CDR3 protein is CASSYLGQGSYEQYF. CDR3 nucleotide sequence: TGTGCCAGCAGTTACTTGGGACAGGGCTCCTACGAGCAGTACTTC.

The rearrangement links TRBV5-4 to TRBJ2-3, with 13 bases lining up with TRBD2. Trimming at V came to 2 bases and at J to 4 bases, leaving 1 base not matched to a gene. In germline, CDR1 is SGHNT, CDR2 YYREEE (reference sequence). The CDR3 is made up of 15 amino acids. For the CDR3, the DNA is TGTGCCAGCAGCTTCGGACTAGCGGGAGCAGATACGCAGTATTTT. Translation: CASSFGLAGADTQYF.

The rearrangement uses TRBV5-6 and TRBJ2-7; a possible D gene is TRBD2 (5 bases). CDR3 size: 12 residues. V lost 7 bases and J 3 bases, leaving 11 bases between the germline ends. Per germline, CDR1 SGHDT and CDR2 YYEEEE. The CDR3 sequence: CASVKSGYEQYF. CDR3 nucleotide sequence: TGTGCCAGCGTCAAAAGCGGCTACGAGCAGTACTTC.

The V and J genes are TRBV5-1 and TRBJ2-7, with a weak D call TRBD1 (7 bases). Germline V CDR1 and CDR2: SGHRS, YFSETQ. The CDR3 is made up of 14 amino acids. The V end lost 2 bases, the J end lost 4 bases, and 13 bases lay between the germline ends. The CDR3 region is CASSLGQGGYEQYF. CDR3 DNA sequence: TGCGCCAGCAGCTTAGGGCAGGGGGGTTACGAGCAGTACTTC.

This clone was counted between two and nine times. V and J are TRBV27 and TRBJ2-7; 11 nucleotides agree with TRBD2. CDR3 length: 16 residues. CDR1 is MNHEY, CDR2 SMNVEV, per germline (reference sequence). The junction had 10 bases not matched to a gene; V was cut back by 5 bases and J by 4 bases. CDR3 in amino acids: CASSQYTSGSIYEQYF. CDR3 coding DNA: TGTGCCAGCAGTCAGTACACTAGCGGGAGTATTTACGAGCAGTACTTC.

This sequence joins TRBV19 and TRBJ1-5; D gene uncertain. The CDR3 length is 15 residues. Trimming removed 3 bases from V and 1 base from J, with 10 bases in between. In germline, CDR1 is LNHDA, CDR2 SQIVND (reference sequence). The CDR3 spells CASSIGVRSNQPQHF. In DNA, the CDR3 is TGTGCCAGTAGTATCGGGGTGAGGAGCAATCAGCCCCAGCATTTT. The complete variable domain, with remaining parts taken from reference TRBV19 and TRBJ1-5, reads DGGITQSPKYLFRKEGQNVTLSCEQNLNHDAMYWYRQDPGQGLRLIYYSQIVNDFQKGDIAEGYSVSREKKESFPLTVTSAQKNPTAFYLCASSIGVRSNQPQHFGDGTRLSIL.

The chain combines TRBV18 with TRBJ2-5, with D possibly TRBD1 on 6 matching bases. Germline CDR1 KGHSH, CDR2 LQKENI. Between the trimmed V and J ends, which lost 3 bases and 4 bases, there was a span of 12 bases. The CDR3 is 14 residues long. CDR3 region: CASSPVQGGETQYF. CDR3 DNA: TGTGCCAGCTCACCGGTACAGGGTGGAGAGACCCAGTACTTC.

The rearrangement joins TRBV9 to TRBJ2-5; 8 bases map to TRBD1. Trimming cost V 0 bases and J 1 base; bases outside gene matches: 5. Germline-derived CDR1 and CDR2 are SGDLS and YYNGEE. There are 16 residues in the CDR3. The CDR3, as DNA: TGTGCCAGCAGCGTAGGTGCAGGGGGCCCCCAAGAGACCCAGTACTTC. Protein sequence: CASSVGAGGPQETQYF.